This T cell receptor (beta chain) was profiled in a study of vaccination and CD4 T cells after COVID-19. Study information: Some 10 convalescent cases were mild and one was severe, and all had been SARS-CoV-2 positive by nasal swab PCR.

The length of the CDR3 is 15 residues. The V and J ends lost 5 bases and 6 bases, in that order; junction bases with no gene match: 12. Germline loops: CDR1 LNHDA, CDR2 SQIVND (reference sequence). Treatment specified: roughly 10-day PBMC culture with coronavirus spike peptide pools or control peptides (ViraFEST assay). Recorded positive PCR dates fall between March and December 2020, preceding US Alpha, Beta and Delta variants. From the approximately eleven-day cultures, CD4+ T cells were isolated by negative selection. An Oncomine TCR Beta short-read assay was used to sequence the DNA from cultured CD4+ T cells. From the PCR reads, TCRdb called clonotypes with MiXCR, one entry per CDR3 protein. This sample has around 21,000 distinct CDR3 sequences, with approximately 50% found just once. This clonotype was seen a handful of times. Its antigen is currently unknown.

This TCR was sampled from a human donor who had recovered from COVID-19. This chain connects TRBV19 to TRBJ1-1, with 7 nucleotides matching TRBD1. Source material: CD4+ T cells from blood, cultured in vitro. In DNA form, the CDR3 reads TGTGCCAGTAGTGGACATACAGGGGAACTCGCTGAAGCTTTCTTT. Translated, it gives CASSGHTGELAEAFF.